The 32 T cell receptor beta chains reported below all come from one sample, sequenced in a study (dated by TCRdb to the early 2020s). Library preparation employed the immunoSEQ multiplex PCR assay. TCRdb provides this immuneACCESS table in a form limited to in-frame rearrangements. Some clones are lacking; in checked studies, under half of them reflect an unresolved V gene, and why the rest are absent is not known. This sample comprises about 68,000 clones, around 95% of them detected only once. The ten largest make up 4% to 5% of the sample. The sample comprised PBMCs. These receptors were taken from a man aged 40-49 years with rheumatoid arthritis.

The chain recombines TRBV10-1 with TRBJ1-5; D gene unclear. The CDR3 is 14 residues long. Per the germline V gene, CDR1 is WNHNN and CDR2 is SYGVQD (reference sequence). The V gene lost 3 bases and the J gene lost 0 bases, with 6 bases spanning the gap. CDR3 sequence (DNA): TGCGCCAGCAGTGACAACTTTAGCAATCAGCCCCAGCATTTT. It codes for CASSDNFSNQPQHF.

This rearrangement joins TRBV4-2 to TRBJ2-3; 10 bases are shared with TRBD2. This CDR3 is 17 amino acids long. Germline assignment: CDR1 LGHNA and CDR2 YNFKEQ. V lost 7 bases and J lost 0; bases outside the gene matches: 10. CDR3 protein: CASNPKVSGGSTDTQYF. CDR3 nucleotide sequence: TGTGCCAGCAACCCCAAGGTTAGCGGGGGGAGCACAGATACGCAGTATTTT.

This clone was detected a few times. This rearrangement joins TRBV10-3 to TRBJ2-7; D not certain. The V gene's germline CDR1 is ENHRY and CDR2 SYGVKD. V was shortened by 0 bases and J by 0 bases, with 9 bases between the two germline ends. The CDR3 loop spans 15 amino acids. The CDR3: CAISESHDLSYEQYF. CDR3 nucleotides: TGTGCCATCAGTGAGTCCCACGATCTCTCCTACGAGCAGTACTTC.

This sequence joins TRBV12-5 and TRBJ2-3, with 7 bases that match TRBD2. Trimming cost V 1 base and J 4 bases; bases outside gene matches: 2. The germline CDR1 and CDR2 sequences are LGHNT and FRNRAP. The CDR3 is made up of 14 amino acids. CDR3 region: CASGLGGSSDTQYF. Here the CDR3 DNA reads TGTGCTAGTGGTTTGGGCGGGAGCTCAGATACGCAGTATTTT.

The chain has TRBV6-1 and TRBJ1-1; D is possibly TRBD1 (5 bases). Germline assignment: CDR1 MNHNS and CDR2 SASEGT. The CDR3 runs 14 residues. The V and J ends lost 2 bases and 5 bases respectively, with 12 bases between them. CDR3 sequence: CASSESLGGTEAFF. The CDR3 region has the DNA TGTGCCAGCAGTGAATCTCTTGGGGGGACTGAAGCTTTCTTT.

J is TRBJ2-7 and V is TRBV5-5; D may be TRBD2 (6 bases). This CDR3 comprises 15 residues. Deletions cut 0 bases from V and 2 bases from J, with 12 bases between. Germline assignment: CDR1 SGHKS and CDR2 YYEKEE (reference sequence). In DNA, the CDR3 is TGTGCCAGCAGCTTGGCTGGCGGAGGGGCCTACGAGCAGTACTTC. It codes for CASSLAGGGAYEQYF.

This sequence joins TRBV25-1 and TRBJ2-7; TRBD2 matches 7 bases. V shed 3 bases and J 2 bases; nucleotides not matched to a gene: 10. CDR3 length: 16 amino acids. CDR1 and CDR2 (germline): MGHDK, SYGVNS. The CDR3 DNA follows: TGTGCCAGCAGTGATCCTCGACTAGCCTCAACCTACGAGCAGTACTTC. Protein: CASSDPRLASTYEQYF.

The chain combines TRBV18 with TRBJ1-3; D is perhaps TRBD1 (6 bases). Germline CDR1 KGHSH, CDR2 LQKENI. Trimming took 0 bases from V and 5 from J, leaving 11 bases between them. The CDR3 covers 15 residues. CDR3 residues: CASSPPSRGRNTIYF. DNA for the CDR3: TGTGCCAGCTCACCACCTAGCAGGGGCCGAAACACCATATATTTT.

The gene calls are TRBV10-3 and TRBJ2-7; 9 positions match TRBD1. The germline gives CDR1 ENHRY, CDR2 SYGVKD. This CDR3 comprises 14 residues. V shed 7 bases and J 3 bases; nucleotides not matched to a gene: 7. The CDR3 nucleotides read TGTGCCATCATGATCGGGACAGGGAACTACGAGCAGTACTTC. It codes for CAIMIGTGNYEQYF.

Turning to this clone: The same CDR3 arises from other DNA sequences in this sample as well. This sequence joins TRBV5-1 and TRBJ2-7; no definite D call. Germline CDR1 and CDR2: SGHRS and YFSETQ. This CDR3 is 12 amino acids long. V lost 4 bases to trimming and J lost 1 base, with 6 bases between them. The CDR3 loop is CASSPPSYEQYF. DNA of the CDR3: TGCGCCAGCAGCCCTCCATCCTACGAGCAGTACTTC.

The chain uses TRBV5-1 and TRBJ2-5; 10 nucleotides align to TRBD1. V was clipped by 3 bases and J by 4 bases; unmatched bases: 0. Germline lookup yields CDR1 SGHRS and CDR2 YFSETQ. The CDR3 has 13 residues. The CDR3 DNA reads as TGCGCCAGCAGCTGGACAGGGGGAGAGACCCAGTACTTC. Residues: CASSWTGGETQYF.

This chain connects TRBV11-2 to TRBJ2-6; D is uncertain. CDR3 length: 15 amino acids. Trimming shortened V by 1 base and J by 4 bases, and 8 bases separated the two germline ends. Looked up from germline, CDR1 is SGHAT and CDR2 is FQNNGV. The CDR3 coding sequence is TGTGCCAGCAGCTTAGTGAGGTGGGGGGCCAACGTCCTGACTTTC. Translated: CASSLVRWGANVLTF.

V gene TRBV7-9 combines with J gene TRBJ1-2; D gene ambiguous. Germline-derived CDR1 and CDR2 are SEHNR and FQNEAQ (reference sequence). The CDR3 consists of 11 residues. V dropped 5 bases and J dropped 6 bases, with 7 bases sitting between them. CDR3 in amino acids: CASSQTNGYTF. The DNA for the CDR3 is TGTGCCAGCAGCCAAACTAATGGCTACACCTTC.

V gene TRBV7-2 combines with J gene TRBJ1-6; D might be TRBD1 (5 bases). The V and J ends lost 1 base and 7 bases respectively, with 14 bases between them. Germline assignment: CDR1 SGHTA and CDR2 FQGNSA. This CDR3 is built from 16 residues. The chain's CDR3 is CASSLGLGAMNSPLHF. The CDR3, as DNA: TGTGCCAGCAGCTTAGGGTTAGGGGCCATGAATTCACCCCTCCACTTT.

The V call is TRBV6-1, the J call TRBJ1-5; no clear D. The CDR3 runs 12 residues. From germline, CDR1 is MNHNS and CDR2 SASEGT. V was clipped by 1 base and J by 5 bases, with 3 bases between them. The CDR3 spells CASSEGYQPQHF. The DNA for the CDR3 is TGTGCCAGCAGTGAAGGGTATCAGCCCCAGCATTTT.

This rearrangement joins TRBV5-1 to TRBJ1-1; TRBD1 matches at 7 bases. The V gene end was trimmed by 4 bases and the J gene end by 4 bases; junction bases not matched to a gene: 13. Germline assignment: CDR1 SGHRS and CDR2 YFSETQ. The CDR3 has 16 amino acids. The CDR3 DNA reads TGCGCCAGCAGCCCTGGGACAGTACTTGAGGGCACTGAAGCTTTCTTT. This translates into CASSPGTVLEGTEAFF.

The rearrangement uses TRBV5-4 and TRBJ1-2, with TRBD1 matching over 11 bases. J was trimmed by 4 bases and V by 0 bases; bases with no gene match: 2. CDR1 is SGHNT and CDR2 is YYREEE in the germline V gene (reference sequence). The CDR3 is 15 residues long. DNA for the CDR3: TGTGCCAGCAGCTTGGGGGGGACAGGGGGCTATGGCTACACCTTC. This codes for CASSLGGTGGYGYTF.

This chain connects TRBV5-1 to TRBJ1-5, with D maybe TRBD1 (5 bases). CDR1 SGHRS and CDR2 YFSETQ come from the germline V gene. The germline V and J ends were trimmed by 0 bases and 4 bases, with 11 bases remaining between them. There are 15 residues in the CDR3. The CDR3 here is CASSLGSRENQPQHF. In nucleotides, the CDR3 is TGCGCCAGCAGCTTGGGCTCCAGGGAAAATCAGCCCCAGCATTTT.

V and J are TRBV7-9 and TRBJ2-1; D might be TRBD2 (6 bases). The CDR3 runs 13 residues. Looked up from germline, CDR1 is SEHNR and CDR2 is FQNEAQ (reference sequence). Trimming took 1 base from V and 6 from J, leaving 7 bases between them. This CDR3 reads CASSLELANEQFF. CDR3 coding DNA: TGTGCCAGCAGCTTAGAACTAGCCAATGAGCAGTTCTTC.

The chain uses TRBV2 and TRBJ1-1; D uncertain. Germline V gene lookup returns CDR1 SNHLY and CDR2 FYNNEI. V shed 3 bases and J shed 7 bases, with 3 bases lying between them. The CDR3 has 10 residues. The CDR3 loop is CASSDGEAFF. The CDR3 DNA sequence: TGTGCCAGCAGTGACGGTGAAGCTTTCTTT.

The chain is built from TRBV4-2 and TRBJ2-1; tentatively, D is TRBD1 or TRBD2 (6 bases each). The CDR3 covers 14 residues. The V gene's germline CDR1 is LGHNA and CDR2 YNFKEQ. The V end lost 2 bases, the J end lost 4 bases, and 9 bases lay between the germline ends. CDR3 nucleotide sequence: TGTGCCAGCAGCCAAAGGGGGGCATACAATGAGCAGTTCTTC. Its translation is CASSQRGAYNEQFF.

The gene calls are TRBV24-1 and TRBJ2-1; perhaps TRBD2 as D (5 bases). Germline CDR1 reads KGHDR; CDR2 reads SFDVKD. This CDR3 is built from 13 residues. V lost 6 bases, J lost 7 bases, and 12 bases lay in between. Here the CDR3 DNA reads TGTGCCACCAGTCTTGGGAGAGCAAATGAGCAGTTCTTC. This translates into CATSLGRANEQFF.

The chain combines TRBV4-1 with TRBJ1-6; D gene ambiguous. V lost 0 bases and J lost 0, with 18 bases in between. Germline V gives CDR1 MGHRA, CDR2 YSYEKL. This CDR3 is 20 amino acids long. The CDR3 loop is CASSQEGGGTLSSYNSPLHF. The DNA of the CDR3 is TGCGCCAGCAGCCAAGAGGGAGGCGGCACCCTCAGCTCCTATAATTCACCCCTCCACTTT.

The rearrangement joins TRBV2 to TRBJ1-2; D gene unclear. Between the trimmed V and J ends, which lost 4 bases and 5 bases, there was a span of 14 bases. Germline CDR1 SNHLY, CDR2 FYNNEI. The CDR3 is made up of 14 amino acids. The CDR3 nucleotides are TGTGCCAGCAGTGTGGCAGGCGAAAGGTATGGCTACACCTTC. Protein product: CASSVAGERYGYTF. Full variable domain (outside the CDR3, taken from reference TRBV2 and TRBJ1-2): EPEVTQTPSHQVTQMGQEVILRCVPISNHLYFYWYRQILGQKVEFLVSFYNNEISEKSEIFDDQFSVERPDGSNFTLKIRSTKLEDSAMYFCASSVAGERYGYTFGSGTRLTVV.

The chain combines TRBV2 with TRBJ2-1; 8 positions match TRBD1. Germline V gene lookup returns CDR1 SNHLY and CDR2 FYNNEI. V was clipped by 10 bases and J by 6 bases; unmatched bases: 5. This CDR3 comprises 12 residues. CDR3 nucleotide sequence: TGTGCCACCGGACAGGGCGGCAATGAGCAGTTCTTC. This translates into CATGQGGNEQFF.

This clone was seen a handful of times. The chain employs TRBV7-3 and TRBJ1-2; 7 bases match TRBD1. Germline loops: CDR1 SGHTA, CDR2 FQGTGA. With V trimmed by 8 bases and J by 6 bases, 12 bases remained unmatched. This CDR3 comprises 14 residues. CDR3 sequence (DNA): TGTGCCAGCCAAGACCCTACAGGGGCTAATGGCTACACCTTC. It specifies CASQDPTGANGYTF. Filled out from reference TRBV7-3 and TRBJ1-2, the complete variable domain reads GAGVSQTPSNKVTEKGKYVELRCDPISGHTALYWYRQSLGQGPEFLIYFQGTGAADDSGLPNDRFFAVRPEGSVSTLKIQRTERGDSAVYLCASQDPTGANGYTFGSGTRLTVV.

The chain links TRBV5-1 to TRBJ2-1, with 10 nucleotides matching TRBD2. The CDR3 spans 15 residues. The junction had 5 bases not matched to a gene; V was cut back by 1 base and J by 7 bases. From germline, CDR1 is SGHRS and CDR2 YFSETQ. The CDR3 reads CASSLFVAGGNEQFF. CDR3 sequence (DNA): TGCGCCAGCAGCTTGTTTGTAGCGGGAGGAAATGAGCAGTTCTTC.

As to this clone: One end of the junction does not line up with germline, which may come from a read error. The chain combines TRBV10-3 with TRBJ2-2; D may be TRBD1 (6 bases). The length of the CDR3 is 16 residues. Per germline, CDR1 ENHRY and CDR2 SYGVKD. The CDR3 is CTISVRQGLNAGELFF. The CDR3 nucleotides read TGTACCATCAGTGTAAGGCAGGGGCTGAATGCCGGGGAGCTGTTTTTT.

This chain links TRBV19 with TRBJ2-7; TRBD2 matches at 11 bases. The V segment lost 1 base and the J segment 0 bases; nucleotides outside the gene matches: 5. CDR1 is LNHDA and CDR2 is SQIVND in the germline V gene (reference sequence). This CDR3 comprises 17 residues. The CDR3 spells CASSIGSGTSGSYEQYF. The CDR3 DNA sequence: TGTGCCAGTAGTATAGGATCCGGGACTAGCGGCTCCTACGAGCAGTACTTC.

The chain combines TRBV19 with TRBJ1-5; D gene unclear. Germline V gene data show CDR1 as LNHDA and CDR2 as SQIVND (reference sequence). CDR3 length: 14 residues. V was trimmed by 6 bases and J by 4 bases, leaving 13 bases between them. The CDR3 region has the DNA TGTGCCAGTAGGAGAGATAACGGAAATCAGCCCCAGCATTTT. It codes for CASRRDNGNQPQHF.

This rearrangement joins TRBV29-1 to TRBJ1-2; 10 positions agree with TRBD1. The V and J ends lost 6 bases and 7 bases, in that order; junction bases with no gene match: 5. This CDR3 comprises 12 residues. Germline V CDR1 and CDR2: SQVTM, ANQGSEA. DNA for the CDR3: TGCAGCGTCGCGGGACAGGGGTCTGGCTACACCTTC. Translation: CSVAGQGSGYTF.

V usage is TRBV28 and J usage is TRBJ1-2; 7 bases match TRBD1. CDR1 is MDHEN and CDR2 is SYDVKM in the germline V gene. After removal of 3 bases from V and 1 base from J, the junction contained 11 bases not matched to a gene. The CDR3 contains 17 residues. The CDR3 DNA follows: TGTGCCAGCAGTTTGATACCTGTGGGACAGATTAACTATGGCTACACCTTC. This gives the protein CASSLIPVGQINYGYTF.